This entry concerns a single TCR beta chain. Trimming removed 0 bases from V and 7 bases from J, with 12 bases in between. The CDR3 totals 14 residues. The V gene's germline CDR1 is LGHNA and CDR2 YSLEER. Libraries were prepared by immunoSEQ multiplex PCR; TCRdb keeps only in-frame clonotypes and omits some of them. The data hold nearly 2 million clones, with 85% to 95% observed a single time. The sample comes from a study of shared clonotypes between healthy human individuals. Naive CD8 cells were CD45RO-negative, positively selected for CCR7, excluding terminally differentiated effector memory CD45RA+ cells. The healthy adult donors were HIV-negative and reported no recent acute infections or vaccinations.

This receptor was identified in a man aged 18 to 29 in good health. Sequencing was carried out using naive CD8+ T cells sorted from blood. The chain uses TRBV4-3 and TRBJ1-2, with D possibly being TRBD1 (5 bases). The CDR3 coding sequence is TGCGCCAGCAGCCAAGATTACCAGGGAAGTGGCTACACCTTC. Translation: CASSQDYQGSGYTF.